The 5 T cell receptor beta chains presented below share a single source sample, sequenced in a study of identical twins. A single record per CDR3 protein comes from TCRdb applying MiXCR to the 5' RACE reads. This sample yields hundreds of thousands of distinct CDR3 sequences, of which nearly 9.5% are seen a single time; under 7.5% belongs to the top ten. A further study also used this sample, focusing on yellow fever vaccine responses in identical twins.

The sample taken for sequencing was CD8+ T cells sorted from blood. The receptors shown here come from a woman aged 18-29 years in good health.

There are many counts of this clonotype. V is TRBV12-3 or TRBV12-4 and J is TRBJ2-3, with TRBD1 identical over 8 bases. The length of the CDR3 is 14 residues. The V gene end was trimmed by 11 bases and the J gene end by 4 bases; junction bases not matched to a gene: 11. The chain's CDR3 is CAVPGAGGSDTQYF. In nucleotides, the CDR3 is TGTGCCGTCCCGGGAGCAGGGGGCTCAGATACGCAGTATTTT.

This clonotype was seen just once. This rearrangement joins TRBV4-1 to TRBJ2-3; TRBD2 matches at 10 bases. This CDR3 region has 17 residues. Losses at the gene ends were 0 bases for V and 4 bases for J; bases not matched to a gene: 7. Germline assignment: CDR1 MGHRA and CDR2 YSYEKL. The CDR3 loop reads CASSQDVASGSPDTQYF. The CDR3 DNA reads TGCGCCAGCAGCCAAGATGTCGCTAGCGGGAGTCCAGATACGCAGTATTTT.

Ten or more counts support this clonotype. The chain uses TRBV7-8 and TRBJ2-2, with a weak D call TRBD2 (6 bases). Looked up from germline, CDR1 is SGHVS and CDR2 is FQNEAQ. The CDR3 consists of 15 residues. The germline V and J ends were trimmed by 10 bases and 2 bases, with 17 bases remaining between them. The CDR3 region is CATSFREINTGELFF. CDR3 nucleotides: TGTGCCACCTCCTTTCGGGAGATTAACACCGGGGAGCTGTTTTTT.

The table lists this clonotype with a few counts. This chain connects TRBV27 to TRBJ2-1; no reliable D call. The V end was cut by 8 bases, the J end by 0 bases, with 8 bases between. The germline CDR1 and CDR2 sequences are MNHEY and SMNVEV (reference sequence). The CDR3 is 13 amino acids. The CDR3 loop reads CASGLGSYNEQFF. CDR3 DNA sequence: TGTGCCAGCGGGTTGGGCTCCTACAATGAGCAGTTCTTC.

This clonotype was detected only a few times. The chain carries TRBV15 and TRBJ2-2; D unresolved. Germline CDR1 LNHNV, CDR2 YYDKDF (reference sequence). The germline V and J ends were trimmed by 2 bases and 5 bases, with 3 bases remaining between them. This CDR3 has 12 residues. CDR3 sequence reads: CATSRPTGELFF. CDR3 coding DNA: TGTGCCACCAGCAGACCTACCGGGGAGCTGTTTTTT.